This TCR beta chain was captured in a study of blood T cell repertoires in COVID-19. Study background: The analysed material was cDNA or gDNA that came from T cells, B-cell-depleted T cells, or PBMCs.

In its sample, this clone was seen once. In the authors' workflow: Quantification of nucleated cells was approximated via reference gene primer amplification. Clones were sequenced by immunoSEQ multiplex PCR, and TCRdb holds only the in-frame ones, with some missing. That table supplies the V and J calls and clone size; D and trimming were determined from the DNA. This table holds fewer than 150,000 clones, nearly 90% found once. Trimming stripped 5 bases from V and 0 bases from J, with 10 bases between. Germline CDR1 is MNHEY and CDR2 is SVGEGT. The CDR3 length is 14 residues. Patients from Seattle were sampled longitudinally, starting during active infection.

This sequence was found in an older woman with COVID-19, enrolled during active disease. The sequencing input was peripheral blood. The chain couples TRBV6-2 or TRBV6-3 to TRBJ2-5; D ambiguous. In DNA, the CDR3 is TGTGCCAGCAGTGTCACAGTAAACCAAGAGACCCAGTACTTC. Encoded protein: CASSVTVNQETQYF.